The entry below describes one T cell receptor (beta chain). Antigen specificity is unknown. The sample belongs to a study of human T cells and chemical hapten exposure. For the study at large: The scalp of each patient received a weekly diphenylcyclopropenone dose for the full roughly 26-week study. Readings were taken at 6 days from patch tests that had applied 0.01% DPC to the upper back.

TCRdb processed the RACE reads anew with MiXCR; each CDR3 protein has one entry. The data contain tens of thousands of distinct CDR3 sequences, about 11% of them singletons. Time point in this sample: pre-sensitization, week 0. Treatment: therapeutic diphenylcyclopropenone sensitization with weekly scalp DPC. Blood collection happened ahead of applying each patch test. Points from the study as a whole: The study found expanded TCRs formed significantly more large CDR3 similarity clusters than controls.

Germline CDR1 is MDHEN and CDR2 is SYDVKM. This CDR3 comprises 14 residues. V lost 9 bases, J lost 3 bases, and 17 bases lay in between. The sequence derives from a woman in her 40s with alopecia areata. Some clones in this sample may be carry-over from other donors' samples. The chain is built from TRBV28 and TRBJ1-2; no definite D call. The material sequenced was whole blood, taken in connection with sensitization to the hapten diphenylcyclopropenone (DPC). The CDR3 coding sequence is TGTGCCAGTTCACAAAGAGGGATGGACTATGGCTACACCTTC. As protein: CASSQRGMDYGYTF.